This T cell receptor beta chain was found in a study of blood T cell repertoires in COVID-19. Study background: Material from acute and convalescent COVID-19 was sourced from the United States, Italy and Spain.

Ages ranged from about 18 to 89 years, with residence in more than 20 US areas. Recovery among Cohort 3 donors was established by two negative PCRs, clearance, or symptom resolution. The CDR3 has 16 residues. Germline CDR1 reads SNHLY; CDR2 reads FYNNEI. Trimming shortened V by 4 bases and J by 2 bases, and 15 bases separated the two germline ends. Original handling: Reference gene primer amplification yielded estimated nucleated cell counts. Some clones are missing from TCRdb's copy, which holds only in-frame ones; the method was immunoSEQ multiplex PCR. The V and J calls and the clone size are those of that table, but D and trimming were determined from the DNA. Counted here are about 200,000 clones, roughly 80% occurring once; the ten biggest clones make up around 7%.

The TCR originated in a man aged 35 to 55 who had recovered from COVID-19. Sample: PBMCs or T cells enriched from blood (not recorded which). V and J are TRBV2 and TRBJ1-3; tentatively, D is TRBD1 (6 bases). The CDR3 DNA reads TGTGCCAGCAGTGTAGGCAGGGGACCTACTGGAAACACCATATATTTT. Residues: CASSVGRGPTGNTIYF.